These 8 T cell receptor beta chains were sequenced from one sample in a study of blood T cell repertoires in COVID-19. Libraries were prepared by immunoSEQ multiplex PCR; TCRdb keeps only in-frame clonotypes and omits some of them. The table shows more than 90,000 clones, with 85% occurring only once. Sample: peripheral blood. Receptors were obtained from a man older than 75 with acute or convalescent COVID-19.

The CDR3 coding sequence is TGTGCCAGCAGCTTAGAACAGGGCTCTGGAAACACCATATATTTT. Protein sequence: CASSLEQGSGNTIYF. This chain connects TRBV7-2 to TRBJ1-3; D may be TRBD1 (6 bases). CDR1 is SGHTA, CDR2 FQGNSA, per germline. The ends were cut back, 1 base at V and 0 bases at J, with 7 bases in the middle. This CDR3 comprises 15 residues.

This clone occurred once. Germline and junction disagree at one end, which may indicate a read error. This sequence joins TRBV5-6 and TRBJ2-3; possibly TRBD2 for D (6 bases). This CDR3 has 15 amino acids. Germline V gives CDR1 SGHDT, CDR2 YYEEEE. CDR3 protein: CATSLRGTSTDTQYF. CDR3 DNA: TGTGCCACCAGCCTCCGGGGGACTAGCACAGATACGCAGTATTTT.

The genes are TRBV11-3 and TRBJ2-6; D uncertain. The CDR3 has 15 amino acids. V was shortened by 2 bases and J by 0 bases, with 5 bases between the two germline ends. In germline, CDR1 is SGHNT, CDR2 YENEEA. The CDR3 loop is CASSLRSSGANVLTF. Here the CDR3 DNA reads TGTGCCAGCAGCTTACGTAGCTCTGGGGCCAACGTCCTGACTTTC.

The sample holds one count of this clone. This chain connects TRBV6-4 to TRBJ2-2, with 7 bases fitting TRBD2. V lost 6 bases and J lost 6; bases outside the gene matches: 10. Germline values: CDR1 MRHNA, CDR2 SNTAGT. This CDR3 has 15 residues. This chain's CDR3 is CASRATGGHPGELFF. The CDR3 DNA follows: TGTGCCAGCAGAGCAACGGGAGGCCACCCCGGGGAGCTGTTTTTT.

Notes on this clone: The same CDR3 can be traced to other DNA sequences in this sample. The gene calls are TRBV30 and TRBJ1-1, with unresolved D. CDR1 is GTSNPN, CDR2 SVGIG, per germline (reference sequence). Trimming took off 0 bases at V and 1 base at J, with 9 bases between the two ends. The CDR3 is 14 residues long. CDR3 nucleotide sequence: TGTGCCTGGAGTGTACTGGCGGAGAACACTGAAGCTTTCTTT. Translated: CAWSVLAENTEAFF.

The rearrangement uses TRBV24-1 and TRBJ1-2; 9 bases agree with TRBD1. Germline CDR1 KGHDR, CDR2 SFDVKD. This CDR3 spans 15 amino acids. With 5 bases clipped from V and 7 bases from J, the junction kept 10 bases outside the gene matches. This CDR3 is CATSASGGQGAGYTF. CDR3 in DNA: TGTGCCACCAGTGCTTCTGGGGGACAGGGAGCTGGCTACACCTTC.

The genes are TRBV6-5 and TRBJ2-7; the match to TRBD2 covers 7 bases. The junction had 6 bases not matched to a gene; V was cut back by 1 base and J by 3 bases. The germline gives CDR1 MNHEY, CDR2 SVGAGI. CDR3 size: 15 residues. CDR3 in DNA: TGTGCCAGCAGTTACTTGGCGGGGGATTACTACGAGCAGTACTTC. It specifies CASSYLAGDYYEQYF.

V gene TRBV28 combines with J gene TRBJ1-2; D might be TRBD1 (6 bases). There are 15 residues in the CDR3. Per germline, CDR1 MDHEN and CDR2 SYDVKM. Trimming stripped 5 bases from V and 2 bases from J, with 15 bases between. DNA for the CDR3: TGTGCCAGCAGTCCTGAGGCTAGGGGGAACTATGGCTACACCTTC. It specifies CASSPEARGNYGYTF.